This is a list of T cell receptor beta chains from one sample in a study of shared clonotypes between healthy human individuals. TCRdb keeps only in-frame clones here, not all; method: immunoSEQ multiplex PCR. The sample has about 480,000 clones, 60% to 80% seen once. The sample was PBMCs. All receptors come from a woman aged 40-49 years in good health. Some clones in this sample may be carry-over from other donors' samples. The CDR3 runs from the conserved cysteine through the conserved F or W. D genes are given only for firm matches. Size tells how often a clone was seen (once, few, many) or the class of an expanded clone, and some rows leave it out.

CDR3 protein: CASSQEVPGTQYGYTF
CDR3 DNA: TGCGCCAGCAGCCAAGAGGTCCCCGGGACTCAATATGGCTACACCTTC
J gene: TRBJ1-2
V gene: TRBV4-1
D gene: -
clone size: -

CDR3 protein: CASSYSSPSSYNEQFF
CDR3 DNA: TGTGCCAGCAGTTACTCCTCCCCCAGCTCCTACAATGAGCAGTTCTTC
J gene: TRBJ2-1
V gene: TRBV6-6
D gene: -
clone size: -

CDR3 protein: CSGQTSGSFTDTQYF
CDR3 DNA: TGCAGCGGCCAGACTAGCGGGAGTTTCACAGATACGCAGTATTTT
J gene: TRBJ2-3
V gene: TRBV29-1
D gene: TRBD2
clone size: -

CDR3 protein: CAWSQLSQPQHF
CDR3 DNA: TGTGCCTGGAGTCAACTATCTCAGCCCCAGCATTTT
J gene: TRBJ1-5
V gene: TRBV30
D gene: -
clone size: -

CDR3 protein: CASSLAGELFF
CDR3 DNA: TGTGCCAGCAGCCTTGCCGGGGAGCTGTTTTTT
J gene: TRBJ2-2
V gene: TRBV7-9
D gene: -
clone size: -

CDR3 protein: CASSIRTSGYEQYF
CDR3 DNA: TGTGCCAGTAGTATTCGGACTAGCGGCTACGAGCAGTACTTC
J gene: TRBJ2-7
V gene: TRBV19
D gene: TRBD2
clone size: -

CDR3 protein: CASSYRTGGDQPQHF
CDR3 DNA: TGTGCCAGCAGCTATCGGACAGGGGGCGATCAGCCCCAGCATTTT
J gene: TRBJ1-5
V gene: TRBV7-2
D gene: TRBD1
clone size: -

CDR3 protein: CASSQGARGEQYF
CDR3 DNA: TGTGCCAGCAGTCAGGGGGCGCGCGGAGAGCAGTACTTC
J gene: TRBJ2-7
V gene: TRBV2
D gene: TRBD1
clone size: once

CDR3 protein: CASSTIREFGNEAFF
CDR3 DNA: TGTGCCAGTAGTACAATCAGGGAATTCGGGAATGAAGCTTTCTTT
J gene: TRBJ1-1
V gene: TRBV19
D gene: -
clone size: -

CDR3 protein: CASSKDNSQETQYF
CDR3 DNA: TGTGCCAGCAGCAAGGACAATTCTCAAGAGACCCAGTACTTC
J gene: TRBJ2-5
V gene: TRBV11-3
D gene: -
clone size: -

CDR3 protein: CASSLDRAGTGELFF
CDR3 DNA: TGTGCCAGCAGCTTAGATCGGGCAGGCACCGGGGAGCTGTTTTTT
J gene: TRBJ2-2
V gene: TRBV11-3
D gene: -
clone size: -

CDR3 protein: CASSRGFDYGYTF
CDR3 DNA: TGTGCCAGTTCCCGGGGCTTTGACTATGGCTACACCTTC
J gene: TRBJ1-2
V gene: TRBV19
D gene: -
clone size: -

CDR3 protein: CASIRQGNTEAFF
CDR3 DNA: TGTGCCAGCATTCGACAGGGGAACACTGAAGCTTTCTTT
J gene: TRBJ1-1
V gene: TRBV28
D gene: TRBD1
clone size: -

CDR3 protein: CASSLGAGTWNTEAFF
CDR3 DNA: TGTGCCAGCAGCTTGGGGGCCGGGACATGGAACACTGAAGCTTTCTTT
J gene: TRBJ1-1
V gene: TRBV5-6
D gene: -
clone size: -

CDR3 protein: CASSVGSITGELFF
CDR3 DNA: TGTGCCAGCAGCGTAGGTTCAATCACCGGGGAGCTGTTTTTT
J gene: TRBJ2-2
V gene: TRBV9
D gene: -
clone size: -

CDR3 protein: CASSLTKGVEAFF
CDR3 DNA: TGTGCCAGCAGCTTAACGAAGGGGGTGGAAGCTTTCTTT
J gene: TRBJ1-1
V gene: TRBV7-3
D gene: -
clone size: -

CDR3 protein: CSVEVGYGYTF
CDR3 DNA: TGCAGCGTTGAAGTGGGGTATGGCTACACCTTC
J gene: TRBJ1-2
V gene: TRBV29-1
D gene: -
clone size: -

CDR3 protein: CASSLFGNTIYF
CDR3 DNA: TGTGCCAGCAGCTTGTTTGGAAACACCATATATTTT
J gene: TRBJ1-3
V gene: TRBV7-9
D gene: -
clone size: -

CDR3 protein: CASSLPGQYPYF
CDR3 DNA: TGTGCCAGCAGCTTACCAGGACAGTATCCGTACTTC
J gene: TRBJ2-4
V gene: TRBV7-9
D gene: -
clone size: -

CDR3 protein: CASSPDRGAYNEQFF
CDR3 DNA: TGTGCCAGCAGCCCGGACAGGGGTGCTTACAATGAGCAGTTCTTC
J gene: TRBJ2-1
V gene: TRBV7-2
D gene: TRBD1
clone size: -

CDR3 protein: CASSSPGLASEQFF
CDR3 DNA: TGTGCCAGCAGTTCCCCCGGACTAGCTAGTGAGCAGTTCTTC
J gene: TRBJ2-1
V gene: TRBV28
D gene: TRBD2
clone size: -

CDR3 protein: CASSLIEAHFPTQYF
CDR3 DNA: TGTGCCAGCAGTTTGATAGAAGCACACTTCCCGACCCAGTACTTC
J gene: TRBJ2-5
V gene: TRBV28
D gene: -
clone size: -

CDR3 protein: CASSQDNRGGNEKLFF
CDR3 DNA: TGCGCCAGCAGCCAAGACAACAGGGGGGGTAATGAAAAACTGTTTTTT
J gene: TRBJ1-4
V gene: TRBV4-3
D gene: TRBD1
clone size: -

CDR3 protein: CASIGQGRTGELFF
CDR3 DNA: TGTGCCAGTATTGGACAGGGTAGAACCGGGGAGCTGTTTTTT
J gene: TRBJ2-2
V gene: TRBV7-3
D gene: TRBD1
clone size: -

CDR3 protein: CASSLTSGNGYEQYF
CDR3 DNA: TGTGCCAGCAGCTTAACTAGCGGGAATGGGTACGAGCAGTACTTC
J gene: TRBJ2-7
V gene: TRBV7-2
D gene: TRBD2
clone size: many

CDR3 protein: CASSKKKAGMNTEAFF
CDR3 DNA: TGTGCCAGCAGCAAAAAAAAGGCAGGGATGAACACTGAAGCTTTCTTT
J gene: TRBJ1-1
V gene: TRBV21-1
D gene: -
clone size: -

CDR3 protein: CASSAILLDSETQYF
CDR3 DNA: TGTGCCAGCAGCGCGATCCTACTAGACTCAGAGACCCAGTACTTC
J gene: TRBJ2-5
V gene: TRBV2
D gene: -
clone size: few

CDR3 protein: CASSSDSYWGTQYF
CDR3 DNA: TGTGCCAGCAGTTCGGACAGCTACTGGGGTACGCAGTATTTT
J gene: TRBJ2-3
V gene: TRBV27
D gene: -
clone size: -

CDR3 protein: CAMGAGGLLVGYTF
CDR3 DNA: TGCGCCATGGGGGCAGGGGGATTGTTGGTAGGCTACACCTTC
J gene: TRBJ1-2
V gene: TRBV5-1
D gene: TRBD1
clone size: -

CDR3 protein: CASSQLGGSADTQYF
CDR3 DNA: TGTGCCAGCAGCCAACTTGGCGGGAGTGCAGATACGCAGTATTTT
J gene: TRBJ2-3
V gene: TRBV5-5
D gene: TRBD2
clone size: -

CDR3 protein: CASSLFLGTYNEQFF
CDR3 DNA: TGTGCCAGCAGTTTATTTCTTGGGACCTACAATGAGCAGTTCTTC
J gene: TRBJ2-1
V gene: TRBV27
D gene: -
clone size: -

CDR3 protein: CASSITGALRNQPQHF
CDR3 DNA: TGTGCCAGTAGTATCACGGGGGCATTGCGCAATCAGCCCCAGCATTTT
J gene: TRBJ1-5
V gene: TRBV19
D gene: -
clone size: -

CDR3 protein: CASSFGRGGYEQYF
CDR3 DNA: TGTGCCAGCAGTTTCGGCAGGGGCGGCTACGAGCAGTACTTC
J gene: TRBJ2-7
V gene: TRBV28
D gene: -
clone size: -

CDR3 protein: CASSMKQDSYEQYF
CDR3 DNA: TGTGCCAGCAGTATGAAACAGGATTCCTACGAGCAGTACTTC
J gene: TRBJ2-7
V gene: TRBV27
D gene: -
clone size: few

CDR3 protein: CASSESGREGRGQYF
CDR3 DNA: TGCGCCAGCAGTGAGTCTGGGCGGGAGGGCCGTGGGCAGTATTTT
J gene: TRBJ2-3
V gene: TRBV10-1
D gene: TRBD2
clone size: -

CDR3 protein: CASSWGQGGEKLFF
CDR3 DNA: TGTGCCAGCAGCTGGGGACAGGGAGGTGAAAAACTGTTTTTT
J gene: TRBJ1-4
V gene: TRBV7-2
D gene: TRBD1
clone size: -

CDR3 protein: CASSRLAGVNNEQFF
CDR3 DNA: TGTGCCAGCAGCCGACTAGCGGGAGTTAACAATGAGCAGTTCTTC
J gene: TRBJ2-1
V gene: TRBV27
D gene: TRBD2
clone size: many

CDR3 protein: CASSQTGAVGETQYF
CDR3 DNA: TGTGCCAGCAGCCAAACAGGGGCGGTCGGGGAGACCCAGTACTTC
J gene: TRBJ2-5
V gene: TRBV11-3
D gene: TRBD1
clone size: -

CDR3 protein: CASSGNLNRETQYF
CDR3 DNA: TGTGCCAGCAGCGGTAACCTAAACCGAGAGACCCAGTACTTC
J gene: TRBJ2-5
V gene: TRBV6-1
D gene: -
clone size: -

CDR3 protein: CASSAFEGSYGYTF
CDR3 DNA: TGTGCCAGCAGCGCCTTCGAGGGGAGCTATGGCTACACCTTC
J gene: TRBJ1-2
V gene: TRBV7-9
D gene: -
clone size: -

CDR3 protein: CASSSQPQGTEAFF
CDR3 DNA: TGCGCCAGCAGCTCGCAACCCCAGGGCACTGAAGCTTTCTTT
J gene: TRBJ1-1
V gene: TRBV5-1
D gene: -
clone size: few

CDR3 protein: CAINELAGGGEQYF
CDR3 DNA: TGTGCCATCAATGAACTAGCGGGAGGGGGCGAGCAGTACTTC
J gene: TRBJ2-7
V gene: TRBV10-3
D gene: TRBD2
clone size: -

CDR3 protein: CASSQSFRISVGCDEQFF
CDR3 DNA: TGCGCCAGCAGTCAATCTTTTCGAATTAGCGTCGGATGCGATGAGCAGTTCTTC
J gene: TRBJ2-1
V gene: TRBV23-1
D gene: -
clone size: -

CDR3 protein: CASSSAGGEDEQFF
CDR3 DNA: TGTGCCAGCAGCTCCGCCGGGGGGGAGGATGAGCAGTTCTTC
J gene: TRBJ2-1
V gene: TRBV11-3
D gene: TRBD2
clone size: -

CDR3 protein: CSVGGGGRAPETQYF
CDR3 DNA: TGCAGCGTTGGGGGCGGCGGCAGGGCCCCAGAGACCCAGTACTTC
J gene: TRBJ2-5
V gene: TRBV29-1
D gene: -
clone size: -

CDR3 protein: CASSRGSTGQPQHF
CDR3 DNA: TGTGCCAGCAGTAGGGGGTCTACGGGGCAGCCCCAGCATTTT
J gene: TRBJ1-5
V gene: TRBV6-5
D gene: -
clone size: -

CDR3 protein: CASSPSGQGVGQPQHF
CDR3 DNA: TGTGCCAGCTCACCCTCTGGACAGGGGGTCGGTCAGCCCCAGCATTTT
J gene: TRBJ1-5
V gene: TRBV18
D gene: TRBD1
clone size: -

CDR3 protein: CASGRDPPLAGGSAVLF
CDR3 DNA: TGTGCTAGTGGTCGGGACCCCCCCCTAGCGGGAGGTTCTGCTGTACTCTTC
J gene: TRBJ2-1
V gene: TRBV12-5
D gene: TRBD2
clone size: -

CDR3 protein: CASSLWGNRGRGNEQFF
CDR3 DNA: TGTGCCAGCAGTTTATGGGGAAACAGGGGGCGCGGCAATGAGCAGTTCTTC
J gene: TRBJ2-1
V gene: TRBV28
D gene: TRBD1
clone size: -

CDR3 protein: CASSQRVGYEQYF
CDR3 DNA: TGTGCCAGCAGCCAGCGAGTCGGGTACGAGCAGTACTTC
J gene: TRBJ2-7
V gene: TRBV7-2
D gene: -
clone size: -

CDR3 protein: CASSWGVATDTQYF
CDR3 DNA: TGTGCCAGCAGTTGGGGGGTTGCCACAGATACGCAGTATTTT
J gene: TRBJ2-3
V gene: TRBV27
D gene: -
clone size: -

CDR3 protein: CASSSSEGNVYNEQFF
CDR3 DNA: TGTGCCAGCAGCTCCAGCGAGGGTAACGTCTACAATGAGCAGTTCTTC
J gene: TRBJ2-1
V gene: TRBV7-9
D gene: -
clone size: -

CDR3 protein: CASSLVGWVGEQYF
CDR3 DNA: TGTGCCAGCAGTTTAGTCGGTTGGGTTGGCGAGCAGTACTTC
J gene: TRBJ2-7
V gene: TRBV28
D gene: -
clone size: -

CDR3 protein: CASSPNTGMNTEAFF
CDR3 DNA: TGTGCCAGCTCTCCCAATACAGGGATGAACACTGAAGCTTTCTTT
J gene: TRBJ1-1
V gene: TRBV18
D gene: -
clone size: -

CDR3 protein: CASSLVGGYEQYF
CDR3 DNA: TGTGCCAGCAGCCTTGTGGGGGGCTACGAGCAGTACTTC
J gene: TRBJ2-7
V gene: TRBV10-3
D gene: -
clone size: few